The 27 T cell receptor beta chains reported below all come from one sample, sequenced in a study of T cells in Graves' hyperthyroidism and ophthalmopathy. Amplified TCR beta CDR3 regions came from RNA transcripts. In the first-round RT-PCR of the TCR CDR3, the HTBI primer set was used. MiXCR, run by TCRdb on the multiplex PCR reads, gives a single entry per CDR3 protein. The repertoire holds about 380,000 distinct CDR3 sequences, less than 20% seen once, with 40% in the top ten. Specimen: blood. All receptors come from a man younger than 35 with Graves' ophthalmopathy.

A few counts support this clonotype. V and J are TRBV20-1 and TRBJ2-1; D may correspond to TRBD1 or TRBD2 (5 bases each). CDR1 is DFQATT, CDR2 SNEGSKA, per germline (reference sequence). The V gene lost 6 bases and the J gene lost 10 bases, with 13 bases spanning the gap. There are 11 residues in the CDR3. The CDR3 spells CSAAREPEQFF. CDR3 DNA: TGCAGTGCCGCCAGGGAGCCCGAGCAGTTCTTC.

The CDR3 nucleotides read TGTGCCAGCAGTGGGGCTCTAGCGGGGGCCCTCTCCTACGAGCAGTACTTC. Encoded protein: CASSGALAGALSYEQYF. The gene calls are TRBV6-1 and TRBJ2-7; 10 positions match TRBD2. Germline V lookup: CDR1 MNHNS, CDR2 SASEGT. V shed 4 bases and J 0 bases; nucleotides not matched to a gene: 9. This CDR3 has 17 residues.

In its sample, this clonotype was seen a few times. The chain has TRBV5-6 and TRBJ2-7; no clear D gene. CDR3 length: 12 amino acids. V shed 1 base and J shed 4 bases, with 6 bases lying between them. CDR1 is SGHDT, CDR2 YYEEEE, per germline. CDR3 coding DNA: TGTGCCAGCAGCTTGAGAGCTTACGAGCAGTACTTC. Translated: CASSLRAYEQYF.

Of note for this clonotype: A much larger clone is a single base away; this may be a read error. V gene TRBV11-2 combines with J gene TRBJ2-3, with 8 nucleotides matching TRBD2. The germline CDR1 and CDR2 sequences are SGHAT and FQNNGV. This CDR3 is built from 17 residues. The V and J ends lost 5 bases and 6 bases, in that order; junction bases with no gene match: 16. DNA for the CDR3: TGTGCCAGCAGCCCTGCGGGGGGAGCGGAGGGCTGGGATACGCAGTATTTT. Protein: CASSPAGGAEGWDTQYF.

The J gene is TRBJ2-1, the V gene TRBV11-1; D ambiguous. Germline assignment: CDR1 SGHAT and CDR2 FQDESV (reference sequence). The CDR3 has 15 amino acids. Deletions cut 1 base from V and 8 bases from J, with 15 bases between. The CDR3 nucleotides are TGTGCCAGCAGCTTAGTAGGACGGAATGGGGATGAGCAGTTCTTC. This gives the protein CASSLVGRNGDEQFF.

CDR3 bases: TGCGCCAGCAGCTCTGAGGCAGACACTAATGAGCAGTTCTTC. This codes for CASSSEADTNEQFF. The chain is built from TRBV5-1 and TRBJ2-1; no definite D call. The CDR3 contains 14 residues. V was pared by 3 bases and J by 7 bases, with 14 bases between. In germline, CDR1 is SGHRS, CDR2 YFSETQ.

The chain joins TRBV7-9 to TRBJ1-1, with D maybe TRBD1 (5 bases). The CDR3 length is 15 residues. V was cut by 8 bases and J by 0 bases, with 16 bases left in between. Germline V gene sequence: CDR1 SEHNR, CDR2 FQNEAQ (reference sequence). CDR3 in DNA: TGTGCCAGCGCGGTAGGGGCGAAGGTGAACACTGAAGCTTTCTTT. It encodes CASAVGAKVNTEAFF.

A remark on this clonotype: A much bigger clone sits one base away, suggesting this may be a read error. The J gene is TRBJ2-7, the V gene TRBV12-3 or TRBV12-4; 7 nucleotides line up with TRBD1. CDR3 length: 13 residues. DNA of the CDR3: TGTGTCAGTGCCAGGGACAGCTTCTACGAGCAGTACTTC. Translation gives CVSARDSFYEQYF.

This clonotype was seen repeatedly, ten times or more. V usage is TRBV12-3 or TRBV12-4 and J usage is TRBJ1-6; 7 bases agree with TRBD1. The J segment lost 14 bases and the V segment lost 5 bases, leaving 12 bases of the junction unmatched. There are 14 residues in the CDR3. The CDR3 protein is CASSTGTVIRSLHF. CDR3 nucleotide sequence: TGTGCCAGCAGTACCGGGACAGTGATTCGGTCCCTCCACTTT.

This clonotype was observed a few times. This may come from a read error, since a much larger clone is one base off. The chain couples TRBV24-1 to TRBJ2-2, with a weak D call TRBD2 (5 bases). The germline V gene encodes CDR1 KGHDR and CDR2 SFDVKD. This CDR3 region has 17 residues. CDR3: CATTQDQGSAETGELLF. The CDR3 region has the DNA TGTGCCACCACTCAAGATCAAGGGTCTGCGGAAACCGGGGAGCTGCTTTTT.

This clonotype was detected only a few times. Compared with germline, one end of the junction differs, possibly owing to a read error. This sequence joins TRBV20-1 and TRBJ2-7; TRBD2 is a possible D gene (6 bases). Germline V CDR1 and CDR2: DFQATT, SNEGSKA (reference sequence). The CDR3 runs to 14 residues. This chain's CDR3 is CSASSRGGRYEQYF. CDR3 DNA: TGCAGCGCTAGTAGCCGGGGAGGCCGCTACGAGCAGTACTTC.

The chain links TRBV19 to TRBJ2-3, with 8 bases that match TRBD1. V dropped 6 bases and J dropped 3; count of bases not matched to a gene: 5. CDR3 length equals 14 residues. In germline, CDR1 is LNHDA, CDR2 SQIVND (reference sequence). CDR3 amino acids: CASRGQGSTDTQYF. CDR3 DNA sequence: TGTGCCAGTAGAGGACAGGGTTCGACAGATACGCAGTATTTT.

This clonotype was observed at least ten times. This sequence joins TRBV20-1 and TRBJ1-2; D is undetermined. Germline lookup yields CDR1 DFQATT and CDR2 SNEGSKA (reference sequence). With 3 bases removed from V and 7 bases from J, the gap between germline ends came to 12 bases. This CDR3 comprises 12 residues. The CDR3 DNA is TGCAGTGCTAGGGTTGTTATCGCTGGCTACACCTTC. Amino acid sequence: CSARVVIAGYTF.

This clonotype was counted ten times or more. The chain is built from TRBV12-3 or TRBV12-4 and TRBJ2-7; D may be TRBD1 (6 bases). The CDR3 contains 14 residues. Trimming shortened V by 2 bases and J by 4 bases, and 12 bases separated the two germline ends. DNA for the CDR3: TGTGCCAGCAGTTTAAGACAGGAAAATTACGAGCAGTACTTC. The encoded protein is CASSLRQENYEQYF.

This clonotype was counted between two and nine times. The chain employs TRBV29-1 and TRBJ2-7; 10 nucleotides align to TRBD1. The CDR3 runs 14 residues. V lost 4 bases and J lost 1; bases outside the gene matches: 4. Looked up from germline, CDR1 is SQVTM and CDR2 is ANQGSEA. The CDR3 DNA sequence: TGCAGCGTTGTGGGGACAGGGGCTTCCTACGAGCAGTACTTC. Protein sequence: CSVVGTGASYEQYF.

The J gene is TRBJ1-4, the V gene TRBV18; 7 bases are a match to TRBD1. Trimming took 2 bases from V and 3 from J; bases not matched to a gene: 3. The CDR3 runs 15 residues. In germline, CDR1 is KGHSH, CDR2 LQKENI. CDR3 DNA: TGTGCCAGCTCACCAGGACAGGCACCTAATGAAAAACTGTTTTTT. Amino acid sequence: CASSPGQAPNEKLFF.

This rearrangement joins TRBV24-1 to TRBJ1-2; TRBD1 might be the D (6 bases). Germline V CDR1 and CDR2: KGHDR, SFDVKD. V was shortened by 9 bases and J by 8 bases, with 15 bases between the two germline ends. There are 12 residues in the CDR3. CDR3 sequence (DNA): TGTGCCACCGGGGGCTCAGGGAAAGGCTACACCTTC. This translates into CATGGSGKGYTF.

This clonotype was counted at least ten times. V usage is TRBV24-1 and J usage is TRBJ2-7; 9 bases are a match to TRBD1. Looked up from germline, CDR1 is KGHDR and CDR2 is SFDVKD. The CDR3 covers 15 residues. The J segment lost 4 bases and the V segment lost 4 bases, leaving 7 bases of the junction unmatched. This CDR3 reads CATSDPRTGDYEQYF. In nucleotides, the CDR3 is TGTGCCACCAGTGACCCACGGACAGGGGATTACGAGCAGTACTTC.

This clonotype was counted only a few times. The CDR3 bases are TGTGCCAGTAGTATTGTGGACGGGGATGAGCAGTTCTTC. Its translation is CASSIVDGDEQFF. This chain connects TRBV19 to TRBJ2-1; tentative D call: TRBD2 (5 bases). Per germline, CDR1 LNHDA and CDR2 SQIVND (reference sequence). The V end lost 3 bases, the J end lost 8 bases, and 11 bases lay between the germline ends. The CDR3 is made up of 13 amino acids. Filled out from reference TRBV19 and TRBJ2-1, the complete variable domain reads DGGITQSPKYLFRKEGQNVTLSCEQNLNHDAMYWYRQDPGQGLRLIYYSQIVNDFQKGDIAEGYSVSREKKESFPLTVTSAQKNPTAFYLCASSIVDGDEQFFGPGTRLTVL.

This clonotype has ten or more counts. The J gene is TRBJ1-6, the V gene TRBV7-2; the D gene is possibly TRBD1 (5 bases). V was pared by 2 bases and J by 10 bases, with 15 bases between. CDR1 SGHTA and CDR2 FQGNSA come from the germline V gene. The CDR3 sequence is 15 residues long. DNA for the CDR3: TGTGCCAGCAGCTTACAGGCCTCGACAGTCTCACCCCTCCACTTT. Residues: CASSLQASTVSPLHF.

This clonotype was seen many times. The chain links TRBV28 to TRBJ1-2, with D tentatively TRBD1 (5 bases). Germline CDR1 MDHEN, CDR2 SYDVKM. The CDR3 consists of 13 residues. Trimming shortened V by 2 bases and J by 8 bases, and 12 bases separated the two germline ends. CDR3 nucleotide sequence: TGTGCCAGCAGTTTACCGGGACTGCGGGGCTACACCTTC. This sequence encodes CASSLPGLRGYTF.

This clonotype occurred a few times. A read error may be the cause here, since a much bigger clone is one base away. The gene calls are TRBV5-8 and TRBJ2-5, with 10 bases identical to TRBD2. CDR1 and CDR2 from the germline V gene are SGHTS and YDEGEE. The CDR3 contains 14 residues. CDR3 DNA: TGTGCCAGCAGCTTCCCTAGCGGGGGAGAGGCCCAGTACTTC. As protein: CASSFPSGGEAQYF.

This clonotype was counted ten times or more. This chain connects TRBV12-3 or TRBV12-4 to TRBJ2-2, with unresolved D. This CDR3 spans 16 amino acids. The germline V and J ends were trimmed by 1 base and 0 bases, with 9 bases remaining between them. The CDR3 nucleotides are TGTGCCAGCAGTTTAGGACCGTTCGCGAACACCGGGGAGCTGTTTTTT. Translating gives CASSLGPFANTGELFF.

This clonotype was counted many times. The V and J genes are TRBV2 and TRBJ2-2, with a weak D call TRBD1 (6 bases). The length of the CDR3 is 15 residues. In germline, CDR1 is SNHLY, CDR2 FYNNEI. Trimming took off 6 bases at V and 0 bases at J, with 11 bases between the two ends. The CDR3: CASRPGTTNTGELFF. CDR3 nucleotide sequence: TGTGCCAGCAGACCGGGGACAACGAACACCGGGGAGCTGTTTTTT.

This clonotype was observed at least ten times. The rearrangement links TRBV6-1 to TRBJ1-2; D is ambiguous. Trimming cost V 0 bases and J 8 bases, with 16 bases left between them. CDR1 MNHNS and CDR2 SASEGT come from the germline V gene. The CDR3 contains 15 residues. The CDR3 region is CASSEAEVRLTGYTF. The CDR3 DNA sequence: TGTGCCAGCAGTGAAGCTGAGGTCAGGTTAACGGGCTACACCTTC.

This clonotype occurred many times. The chain couples TRBV3-1 to TRBJ1-6; 8 bases align to TRBD1. The CDR3 sequence is 13 residues long. The V and J ends lost 8 bases and 7 bases, in that order; junction bases with no gene match: 4. Germline V gene lookup returns CDR1 LGHDT and CDR2 YNNKEL (reference sequence). CDR3 sequence reads: CASGDRGNSPLHF. The CDR3 DNA reads as TGTGCCAGCGGTGACAGGGGAAATTCACCCCTCCACTTT.

This clonotype occurred many times. This chain uses TRBV6-1 with TRBJ2-1; 11 bases match TRBD2. CDR3 length: 15 amino acids. Germline values: CDR1 MNHNS, CDR2 SASEGT. V was pared by 4 bases and J by 10 bases, with 9 bases of the junction left unmatched. This chain's CDR3 is CASSGTSGPPWEQFF. The CDR3, as DNA: TGTGCCAGCAGTGGGACTAGCGGGCCCCCCTGGGAGCAGTTCTTC.